A selection of T cell receptor beta chains follows, all from one sample in a study of blood T cells in healthy people across ages. Each CDR3 protein gets one entry after TCRdb re-called the 5' RACE reads with MiXCR. The sample holds hundreds of thousands of distinct CDR3 sequences, 52% seen once. Specimen: blood. These receptors all come from a woman of 80 years or more in good health. Both conserved end residues are part of each CDR3. The D gene is left open where the match is weak. Part of the rows lack a size; the others show once, few, many or a class for expanded clones.

TRBV13	TRBJ2-1	NA	TRBD1	CASSGYGTGAYNEQFF	TGTGCCAGCAGCGGCTACGGGACAGGGGCCTACAATGAGCAGTTCTTC
TRBV12-3/TRBV12-4	TRBJ2-1	NA	NA	CASKFSYRDNEQFF	TGTGCCAGCAAGTTCTCGTACCGAGACAATGAGCAGTTCTTC
TRBV12-3/TRBV12-4	TRBJ1-2	many	NA	CASSRTGDSYGYTF	TGTGCCAGCAGTCGCACAGGAGACTCCTATGGCTACACCTTC
TRBV11-1	TRBJ2-1	many	TRBD2	CASSQSSGSDEQFF	TGTGCCAGCAGCCAGTCTAGCGGGAGTGATGAGCAGTTCTTC
TRBV7-6	TRBJ1-2	NA	NA	CASSLWVGSDYTF	TGTGCCAGCAGCTTATGGGTAGGGTCTGACTACACCTTC
TRBV29-1	TRBJ2-2	NA	NA	CSVVVGGTGELFF	TGCAGCGTTGTAGTTGGGGGCACCGGGGAGCTGTTTTTT
TRBV25-1	TRBJ1-2	many	TRBD1	CASSEPKGAVNYGYTF	TGTGCCAGCAGTGAACCGAAGGGGGCCGTCAACTATGGCTACACCTTC
TRBV2	TRBJ2-1	NA	NA	CASTEPNYNEQFF	TGTGCCAGCACCGAACCCAATTACAATGAGCAGTTCTTC
TRBV7-3	TRBJ2-2	few	NA	CASSSGVGGAENTGELFF	TGTGCCAGCAGCTCAGGGGTTGGCGGCGCGGAGAACACCGGGGAGCTGTTTTTT
TRBV29-1	TRBJ1-2	many	NA	CSVQGSDGYTF	TGCAGCGTTCAGGGCAGCGATGGCTACACCTTC
TRBV12-3/TRBV12-4	TRBJ2-1	many	TRBD2	CATLGTSGHNEQFF	TGTGCCACCCTAGGGACTAGCGGTCACAATGAGCAGTTCTTC
TRBV5-6	TRBJ2-3	NA	TRBD1	CASSFFKTGRPSNTQYF	TGTGCCAGCAGCTTCTTTAAGACAGGGCGTCCTTCAAATACGCAGTATTTT
TRBV5-1	TRBJ2-7	many	TRBD2	CASSPPGLAIYEQYF	TGCGCCAGCAGCCCTCCGGGACTAGCAATCTACGAGCAGTACTTC
TRBV5-6	TRBJ2-2	NA	NA	CASSLFGKGRDTGELFF	TGTGCCAGCAGCTTGTTCGGGAAAGGAAGGGACACCGGGGAGCTGTTTTTT
TRBV10-3	TRBJ2-7	few	NA	CAISESRGGGTYEQYF	TGTGCCATCAGTGAGTCGAGGGGAGGGGGTACCTACGAGCAGTACTTC
TRBV29-1	TRBJ2-7	NA	TRBD1	CSVDGTGTEQYF	TGCAGCGTTGACGGGACAGGGACCGAGCAGTACTTC
TRBV27	TRBJ1-1	NA	NA	CASSPAGMNTEAFF	TGTGCCAGCAGCCCCGCCGGGATGAACACTGAAGCTTTCTTT
TRBV7-2	TRBJ2-3	many	TRBD2	CASSPGGVIDTQYF	TGTGCCAGCAGTCCGGGGGGGGTAATAGATACGCAGTATTTT
TRBV4-2	TRBJ1-1	NA	NA	CASSQEWGAGENTEAFF	TGTGCCAGCAGCCAAGAATGGGGGGCGGGGGAGAACACTGAAGCTTTCTTT
TRBV5-1	TRBJ2-7	many	TRBD2	CASSLAGGAEQYF	TGCGCCAGCAGCTTGGCGGGAGGTGCCGAGCAGTACTTC
TRBV14	TRBJ2-7	few	TRBD2	CASSQLMAGTSAYF	TGTGCCAGCAGCCAACTCATGGCCGGGACTAGCGCGTACTTC
TRBV12-3/TRBV12-4	TRBJ2-3	NA	TRBD1	CASSLNDRDSDTQYF	TGTGCCAGCAGCCTCAACGACAGGGATTCAGATACGCAGTATTTT
TRBV6-1	TRBJ2-7	NA	NA	CASSNRNTYEQYF	TGTGCCAGCAGCAATCGGAATACCTACGAGCAGTACTTC
TRBV7-6	TRBJ2-3	few	NA	CASSVGPEDTQYF	TGTGCCAGCAGCGTAGGGCCTGAGGATACGCAGTATTTT
TRBV5-1	TRBJ2-1	many	TRBD2	CASRGTSQNEQFF	TGCGCCAGCAGGGGGACTAGCCAGAATGAGCAGTTCTTC
TRBV6-5	TRBJ2-5	few	NA	CASSYTMTQNQETQYF	TGTGCCAGCAGTTACACGATGACTCAGAACCAAGAGACCCAGTACTTC
TRBV5-1	TRBJ2-1	NA	NA	CASSFKGEINEQFF	TGCGCCAGCAGCTTCAAGGGGGAGATCAATGAGCAGTTCTTC
TRBV20-1	TRBJ2-3	NA	NA	CSARSRTVSTDTQYF	TGCAGTGCTAGATCCCGGACAGTGAGCACAGATACGCAGTATTTT
TRBV27	TRBJ2-7	many	NA	CATGERTYYEQYF	TGTGCCACCGGGGAGCGTACATACTACGAGCAGTACTTC
TRBV3-1	TRBJ2-7	many	NA	CASSRMNGGVHEQYF	TGTGCCAGCAGCCGCATGAACGGAGGGGTCCACGAGCAGTACTTC
TRBV4-2	TRBJ2-4	NA	TRBD1	CASSQDRGLNIQYF	TGTGCCAGCAGCCAAGACAGGGGGTTAAACATTCAGTACTTC
TRBV20-1	TRBJ2-5	NA	NA	CSARDPGTQETQYF	TGCAGTGCTAGAGATCCGGGGACCCAAGAGACCCAGTACTTC
TRBV5-1	TRBJ2-1	many	TRBD2	CASSISGEYNEQFF	TGCGCCAGCAGCATCAGCGGGGAATACAATGAGCAGTTCTTC
TRBV27	TRBJ2-2	few	NA	CASRPSDRRAGELFF	TGTGCCAGCAGGCCGTCCGACAGGAGGGCCGGGGAGCTGTTTTTT
TRBV7-9	TRBJ2-1	NA	NA	CASSFLRPEQFF	TGTGCCAGCAGCTTTTTACGACCTGAGCAGTTCTTC
TRBV5-1	TRBJ2-5	NA	NA	CASSPQLGKETQYF	TGCGCCAGCAGCCCACAGCTGGGGAAAGAGACCCAGTACTTC
TRBV20-1	TRBJ2-7	many	NA	CSARDGTGTSYEQYF	TGCAGTGCTAGAGATGGAACTGGGACCTCCTACGAGCAGTACTTC
TRBV6-6	TRBJ1-1	NA	NA	CASSPPQGTEAFF	TGTGCCAGCAGTCCACCCCAGGGTACTGAAGCTTTCTTT
TRBV5-1	TRBJ2-1	NA	TRBD2	CASSLLASGSSYNEQFF	TGCGCCAGCAGCTTGTTGGCTAGCGGGAGCTCCTACAATGAGCAGTTCTTC
TRBV27	TRBJ2-1	NA	NA	CASSFYDNEQFF	TGTGCCAGCAGTTTTTATGACAATGAGCAGTTCTTC
TRBV7-6	TRBJ2-7	NA	NA	CASSLRKASYEQYF	TGTGCCAGCAGCTTACGAAAGGCCTCCTACGAGCAGTACTTC
TRBV6-6	TRBJ2-7	many	NA	CASSLADSSSYEQYF	TGTGCCAGCAGTTTAGCAGACTCGAGCTCCTACGAGCAGTACTTC
TRBV4-1	TRBJ2-6	once	NA	CASSLDGGLSGANVLTF	TGCGCCAGCAGCCTAGACGGCGGGCTCTCTGGGGCCAACGTCCTGACTTTC
TRBV7-9	TRBJ1-2	many	TRBD1	CASRTGYGYTF	TGTGCCAGCAGGACAGGGTATGGCTACACCTTC
TRBV20-1	TRBJ2-7	NA	TRBD2	CSARDGSRLAGVDEQYF	TGCAGTGCTAGAGATGGGTCTCGATTAGCGGGAGTGGACGAGCAGTACTTC
TRBV9	TRBJ2-1	NA	NA	CASSVYSYNEQFF	TGTGCCAGCAGCGTATACTCCTACAATGAGCAGTTCTTC
TRBV6-6	TRBJ2-3	many	NA	CASSGIDTDTQYF	TGTGCCAGCAGCGGGATCGACACAGATACGCAGTATTTT
TRBV20-1	TRBJ2-7	many	NA	CSARGGNYEQYF	TGCAGTGCTAGAGGTGGCAACTACGAGCAGTACTTC
TRBV20-1	TRBJ1-1	once	NA	CSARFGGGPANTEAFF	TGCAGTGCTAGGTTCGGGGGGGGACCGGCGAACACTGAAGCTTTCTTT
TRBV11-2	TRBJ1-6	NA	NA	CASSLRGYAGTQEPLHF	TGTGCCAGCAGCTTAAGGGGGTATGCGGGAACCCAGGAACCCCTCCACTTT
TRBV7-9	TRBJ2-7	many	NA	CASSTRALETIPREQYF	TGTGCCAGCAGCACCCGGGCCCTCGAAACCATTCCGCGCGAGCAGTACTTC
TRBV12-3/TRBV12-4	TRBJ1-2	many	NA	CASSKGGHPSGYTF	TGTGCCAGCAGTAAGGGCGGACATCCCAGTGGCTACACCTTC
TRBV11-2	TRBJ1-1	NA	TRBD1	CASRSRDRMNTEAFF	TGTGCCAGCAGATCCAGGGACAGAATGAACACTGAAGCTTTCTTT
TRBV14	TRBJ2-3	few	TRBD2	CASSQLGGRAFGTDTQYF	TGTGCCAGCAGCCAACTCGGAGGGAGGGCCTTTGGTACAGATACGCAGTATTTT